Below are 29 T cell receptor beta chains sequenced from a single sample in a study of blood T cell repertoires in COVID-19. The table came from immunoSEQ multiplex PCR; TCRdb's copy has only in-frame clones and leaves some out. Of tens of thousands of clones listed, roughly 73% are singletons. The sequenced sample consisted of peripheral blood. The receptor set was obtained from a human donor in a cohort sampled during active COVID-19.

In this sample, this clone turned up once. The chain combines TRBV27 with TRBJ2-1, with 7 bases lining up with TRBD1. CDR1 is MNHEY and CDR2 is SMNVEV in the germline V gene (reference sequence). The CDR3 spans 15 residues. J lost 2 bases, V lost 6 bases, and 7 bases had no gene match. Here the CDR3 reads CASRPGQRAYNEQFF. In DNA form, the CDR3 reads TGTGCCAGCAGACCGGGACAGAGGGCCTACAATGAGCAGTTCTTC.

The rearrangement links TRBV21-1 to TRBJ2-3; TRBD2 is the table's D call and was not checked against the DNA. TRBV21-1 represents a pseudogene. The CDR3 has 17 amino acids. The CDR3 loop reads CASSRGRGGINTDTQYF. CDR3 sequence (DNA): TGTGCCAGCAGCCGGGGGCGGGGGGGCATTAACACAGATACGCAGTATTTT.

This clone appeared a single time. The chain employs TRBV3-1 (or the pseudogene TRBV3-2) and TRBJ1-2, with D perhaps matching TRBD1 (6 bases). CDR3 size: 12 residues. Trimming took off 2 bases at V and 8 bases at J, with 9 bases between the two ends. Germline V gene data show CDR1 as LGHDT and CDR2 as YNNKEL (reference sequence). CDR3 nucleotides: TGTGCCAGCAGCCAACAGGGGACCGGCTACACCTTC. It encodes CASSQQGTGYTF.

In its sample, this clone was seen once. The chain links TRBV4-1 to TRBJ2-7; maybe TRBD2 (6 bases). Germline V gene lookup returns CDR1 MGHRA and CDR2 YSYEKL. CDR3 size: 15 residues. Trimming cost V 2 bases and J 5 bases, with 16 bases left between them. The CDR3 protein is CASSQLSGLSDEQYF. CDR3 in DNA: TGCGCCAGCAGCCAACTGAGCGGGTTGAGCGACGAGCAGTACTTC.

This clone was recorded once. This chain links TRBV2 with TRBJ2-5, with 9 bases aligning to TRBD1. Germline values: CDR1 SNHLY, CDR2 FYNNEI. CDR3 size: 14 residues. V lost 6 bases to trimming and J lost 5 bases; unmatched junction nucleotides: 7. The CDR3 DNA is TGTGCCAGCAGCCTACAGGGGGCAAAGGAGACCCAGTACTTC. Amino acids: CASSLQGAKETQYF.

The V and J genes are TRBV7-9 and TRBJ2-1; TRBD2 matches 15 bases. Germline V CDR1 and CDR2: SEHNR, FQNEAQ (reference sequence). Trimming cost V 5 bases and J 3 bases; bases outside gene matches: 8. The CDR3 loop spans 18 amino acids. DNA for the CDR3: TGTGCCAGCAGCAAGGGGACTAGCGGGGGGAAATTCTACAATGAGCAGTTCTTC. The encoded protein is CASSKGTSGGKFYNEQFF.

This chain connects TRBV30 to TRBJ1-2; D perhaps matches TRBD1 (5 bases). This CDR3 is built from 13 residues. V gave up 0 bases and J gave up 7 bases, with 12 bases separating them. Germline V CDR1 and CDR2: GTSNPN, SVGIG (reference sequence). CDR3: CAWSVPGFGGYTF. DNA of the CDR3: TGTGCCTGGAGTGTACCAGGGTTCGGTGGCTACACCTTC.

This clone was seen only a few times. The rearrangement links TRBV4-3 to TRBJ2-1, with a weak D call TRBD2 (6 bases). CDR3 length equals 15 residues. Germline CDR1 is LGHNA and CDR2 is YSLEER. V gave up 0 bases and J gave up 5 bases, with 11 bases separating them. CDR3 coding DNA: TGCGCCAGCAGCCAAGATGGGGGGTTGGACAATGAGCAGTTCTTC. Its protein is CASSQDGGLDNEQFF.

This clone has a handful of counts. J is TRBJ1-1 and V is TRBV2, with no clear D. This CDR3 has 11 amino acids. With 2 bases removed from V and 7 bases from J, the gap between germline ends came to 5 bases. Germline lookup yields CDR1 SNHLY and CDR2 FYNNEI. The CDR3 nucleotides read TGTGCCAGCAGTGAATACAGTGAAGCTTTCTTT. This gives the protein CASSEYSEAFF.

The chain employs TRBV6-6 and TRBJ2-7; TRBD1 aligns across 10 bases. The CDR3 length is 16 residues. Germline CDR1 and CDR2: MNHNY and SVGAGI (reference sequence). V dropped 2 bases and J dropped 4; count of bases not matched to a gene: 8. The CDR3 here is CASSYPDRGHGYEQYF. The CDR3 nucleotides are TGTGCCAGCAGTTACCCCGACAGGGGGCATGGTTACGAGCAGTACTTC.

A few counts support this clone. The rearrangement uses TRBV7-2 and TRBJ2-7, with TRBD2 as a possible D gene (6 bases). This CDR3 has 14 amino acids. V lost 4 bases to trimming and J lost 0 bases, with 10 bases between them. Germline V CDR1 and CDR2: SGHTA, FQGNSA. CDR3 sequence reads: CASSSTRFSYEQYF. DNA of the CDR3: TGTGCCAGCAGCTCGACTAGGTTCTCCTACGAGCAGTACTTC. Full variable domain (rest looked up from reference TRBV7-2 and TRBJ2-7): GAGVSQSPSNKVTEKGKDVELRCDPISGHTALYWYRQSLGQGLEFLIYFQGNSAPDKSGLPSDRFSAERTGGSVSTLTIQRTQQEDSAVYLCASSSTRFSYEQYFGPGTRLTVT.

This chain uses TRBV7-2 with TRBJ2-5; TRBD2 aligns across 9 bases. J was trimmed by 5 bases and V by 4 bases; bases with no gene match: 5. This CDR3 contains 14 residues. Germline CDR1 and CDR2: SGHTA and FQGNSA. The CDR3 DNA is TGTGCCAGCAGCTACCAGCGGGGGGTGGAGACCCAGTACTTC. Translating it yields CASSYQRGVETQYF.

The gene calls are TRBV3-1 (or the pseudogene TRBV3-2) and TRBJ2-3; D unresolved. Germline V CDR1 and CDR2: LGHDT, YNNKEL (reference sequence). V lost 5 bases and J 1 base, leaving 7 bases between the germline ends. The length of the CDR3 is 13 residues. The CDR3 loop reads CASSSRGTDTQYF. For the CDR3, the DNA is TGTGCCAGCAGCTCCCGGGGCACAGATACGCAGTATTTT.

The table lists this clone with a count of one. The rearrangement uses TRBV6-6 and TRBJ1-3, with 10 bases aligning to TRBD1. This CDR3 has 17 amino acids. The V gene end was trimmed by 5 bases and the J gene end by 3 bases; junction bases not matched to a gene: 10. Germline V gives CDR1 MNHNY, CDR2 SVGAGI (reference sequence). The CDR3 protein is CASSPPGQGLSGNTIYF. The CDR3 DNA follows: TGTGCCAGCAGTCCCCCGGGACAGGGGTTAAGTGGAAACACCATATATTTT.

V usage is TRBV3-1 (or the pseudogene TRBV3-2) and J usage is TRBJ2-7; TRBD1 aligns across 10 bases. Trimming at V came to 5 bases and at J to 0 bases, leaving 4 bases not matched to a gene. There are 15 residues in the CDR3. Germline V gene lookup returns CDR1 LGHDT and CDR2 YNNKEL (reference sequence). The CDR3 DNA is TGTGCCAGCAGCTTTCGGACAGGGGGCTCCTACGAGCAGTACTTC. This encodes CASSFRTGGSYEQYF.

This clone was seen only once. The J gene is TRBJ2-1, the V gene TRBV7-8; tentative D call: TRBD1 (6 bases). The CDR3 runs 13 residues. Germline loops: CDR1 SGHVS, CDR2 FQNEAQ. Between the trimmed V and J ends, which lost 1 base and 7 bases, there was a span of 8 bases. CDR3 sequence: CASSLDRVNEQFF. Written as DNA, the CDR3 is TGTGCCAGCAGCTTAGACAGGGTGAATGAGCAGTTCTTC.

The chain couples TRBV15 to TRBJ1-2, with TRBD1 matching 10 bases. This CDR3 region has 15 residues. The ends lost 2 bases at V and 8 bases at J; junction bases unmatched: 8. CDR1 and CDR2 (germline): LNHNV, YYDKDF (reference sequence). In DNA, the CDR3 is TGTGCCACCAGCAGACCCGGGACAGGGGCTGAAGGCTACACCTTC. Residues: CATSRPGTGAEGYTF. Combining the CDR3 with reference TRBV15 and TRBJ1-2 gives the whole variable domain DAMVIQNPRYQVTQFGKPVTLSCSQTLNHNVMYWYQQKSSQAPKLLFHYYDKDFNNEADTPDNFQSRRPNTSFCFLDIRSPGLGDTAMYLCATSRPGTGAEGYTFGSGTRLTVV.

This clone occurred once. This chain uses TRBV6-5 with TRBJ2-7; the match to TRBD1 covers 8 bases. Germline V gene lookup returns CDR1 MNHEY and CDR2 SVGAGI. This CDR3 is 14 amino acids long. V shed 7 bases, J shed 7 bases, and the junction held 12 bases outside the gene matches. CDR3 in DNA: TGTGCCAGCAAGGGATGGGGACAGGCGCGGGAGCAGTACTTC. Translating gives CASKGWGQAREQYF.

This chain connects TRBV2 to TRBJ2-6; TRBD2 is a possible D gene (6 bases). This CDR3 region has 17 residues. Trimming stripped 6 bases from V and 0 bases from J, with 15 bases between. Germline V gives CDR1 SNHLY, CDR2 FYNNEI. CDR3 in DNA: TGTGCCAGCAGGGGGTGGGTCGGGAGCTCTGGGGCCAACGTCCTGACTTTC. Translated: CASRGWVGSSGANVLTF. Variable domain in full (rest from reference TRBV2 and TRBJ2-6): EPEVTQTPSHQVTQMGQEVILRCVPISNHLYFYWYRQILGQKVEFLVSFYNNEISEKSEIFDDQFSVERPDGSNFTLKIRSTKLEDSAMYFCASRGWVGSSGANVLTFGAGSRLTVL.

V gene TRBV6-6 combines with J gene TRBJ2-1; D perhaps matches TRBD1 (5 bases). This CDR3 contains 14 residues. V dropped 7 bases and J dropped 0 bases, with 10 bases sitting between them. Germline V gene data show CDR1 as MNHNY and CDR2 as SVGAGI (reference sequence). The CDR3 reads CASTDRYSYNEQFF. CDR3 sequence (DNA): TGTGCCAGCACCGACAGATACTCCTACAATGAGCAGTTCTTC.

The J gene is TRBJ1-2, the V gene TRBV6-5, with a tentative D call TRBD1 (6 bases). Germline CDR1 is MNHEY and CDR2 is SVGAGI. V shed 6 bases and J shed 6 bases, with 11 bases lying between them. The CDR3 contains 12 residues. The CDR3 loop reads CASSTWTDGYTF. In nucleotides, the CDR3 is TGTGCCAGCAGCACCTGGACAGATGGCTACACCTTC.

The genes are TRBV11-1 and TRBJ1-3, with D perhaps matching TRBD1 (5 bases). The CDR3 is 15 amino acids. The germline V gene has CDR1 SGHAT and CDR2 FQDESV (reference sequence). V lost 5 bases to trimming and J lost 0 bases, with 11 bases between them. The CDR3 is CASSRGLISGNTIYF. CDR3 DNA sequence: TGTGCCAGCAGCCGGGGACTGATCTCTGGAAACACCATATATTTT.

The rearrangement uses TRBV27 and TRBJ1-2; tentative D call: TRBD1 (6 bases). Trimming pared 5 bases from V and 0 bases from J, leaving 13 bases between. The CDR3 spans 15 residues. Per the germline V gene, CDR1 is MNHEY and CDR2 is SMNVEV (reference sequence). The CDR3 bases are TGTGCCAGCAGTACTACAGGGAGGGCTAACTATGGCTACACCTTC. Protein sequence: CASSTTGRANYGYTF.

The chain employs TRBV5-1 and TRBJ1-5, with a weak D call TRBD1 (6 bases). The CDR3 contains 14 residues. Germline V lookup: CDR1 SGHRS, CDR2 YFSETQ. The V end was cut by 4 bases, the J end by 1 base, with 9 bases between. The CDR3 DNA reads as TGCGCCAGCAGCCCGGACAGAAGCAATCAGCCCCAGCATTTT. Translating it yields CASSPDRSNQPQHF.

The CDR3 DNA sequence: TGTGCCTGGAGTGTTTTCGGGACACCGAACACTGAAGCTTTCTTT. It translates to CAWSVFGTPNTEAFF. The genes are TRBV30 and TRBJ1-1, with a weak D call TRBD1 (6 bases). Germline lookup yields CDR1 GTSNPN and CDR2 SVGIG (reference sequence). There are 15 residues in the CDR3. Trimming removed 0 bases from V and 1 base from J, with 12 bases in between.

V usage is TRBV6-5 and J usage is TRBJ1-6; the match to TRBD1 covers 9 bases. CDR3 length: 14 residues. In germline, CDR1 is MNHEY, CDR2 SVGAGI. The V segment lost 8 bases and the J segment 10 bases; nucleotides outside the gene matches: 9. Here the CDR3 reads CASHRDREQSPLHF. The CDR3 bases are TGTGCCAGCCACCGGGACAGGGAACAATCACCCCTCCACTTT.

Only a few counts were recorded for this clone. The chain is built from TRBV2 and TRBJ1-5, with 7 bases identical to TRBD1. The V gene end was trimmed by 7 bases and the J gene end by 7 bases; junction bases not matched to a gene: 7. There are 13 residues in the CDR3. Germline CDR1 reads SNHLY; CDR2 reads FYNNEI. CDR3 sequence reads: CASTRDRGQPQHF. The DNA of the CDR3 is TGTGCCAGCACCCGGGACAGAGGGCAGCCCCAGCATTTT.

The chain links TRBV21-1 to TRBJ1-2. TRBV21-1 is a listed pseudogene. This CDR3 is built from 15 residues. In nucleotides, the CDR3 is TGTGCCAGCAGCAAAGAGCGGCAGGCTAACTATGGCTACACCTTC. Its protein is CASSKERQANYGYTF.

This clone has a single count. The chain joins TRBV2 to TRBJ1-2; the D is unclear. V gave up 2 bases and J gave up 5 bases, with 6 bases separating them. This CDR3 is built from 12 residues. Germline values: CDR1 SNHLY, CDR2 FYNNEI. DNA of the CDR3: TGTGCCAGCAGTGAACAGGAATATGGCTACACCTTC. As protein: CASSEQEYGYTF.